This TCR beta chain came from a study of T cells in Graves' hyperthyroidism and ophthalmopathy (dated by TCRdb to about 2019). With respect to the entire study: Peripheral blood samples were taken at the time of initial diagnosis, prior to any treatment. The 100 discovery patients were divided at random into training and test sets in a 7:3 ratio. The paper reports TCR Vbeta CDR3 sequencing of more than 120 peripheral blood samples: 43 ophthalmopathy, under 80 hyperthyroidism and around 17 progressor patients. To identify distinguishing TCR V-J signatures, a discovery cohort of 100 or so patients was used, comprising some 45 with Graves' ophthalmopathy and around 60 with stable Graves' hyperthyroidism. An independent validation cohort of around 19 hyperthyroidism patients and approximately 16 patients who later progressed to ophthalmopathy tested prospective prediction of ophthalmopathy. In addition, the study compared T-cell repertoires in thyroid tissue and in blood from roughly 6 Graves' hyperthyroidism patients. After sampling, hyperthyroidism patients received methimazole starting at 30 mg daily, and ophthalmopathy patients received high-dose intravenous methylprednisolone. Points the paper makes about the study in general: Sample size was not statistically predetermined, and blinding of investigators to group allocation was not performed. In cross-validation, a model built on a 13 V-J signature told ophthalmopathy apart from stable hyperthyroidism with approximately 90% sensitivity and 81% to 82% specificity, and in testing the same model reached 80%/75%. In validation, the model predicted progression to ophthalmopathy with 55% to 71% sensitivity and roughly 72% specificity, a median of about 6.7 months before onset. Blood samples also contained most of the expanded thyroid clonotypes (frequency above 0.001), which suggests that blood repertoires may reflect thyroid immune responses.

TCR beta CDR3 regions were amplified from RNA transcripts. For the first round of RT-PCR on the TCR CDR3, the HTBI primer set was used together with the Qiagen OneStep RT-PCR kit. Libraries were constructed in a second round of multiplex PCR, after which size selection and purification were performed. Libraries were sequenced paired-end with 100 bp reads on an Illumina HiSeq2000. In the source study's methods: SOAPnuke was used to process the raw data, removing reads that contained adapters or uncalled bases, had a mean Phred below 15, or lacked an exact match to the constant primer or identifier. COPE v1.2.5 was used to merge the high-quality paired reads, and each unique nucleotide sequence was defined as a clonotype. MiTCR v1.1 was used to align the clonotypes against IMGT TRBV, TRBD and TRBJ reference segments. The analysis included only V-J combinations with a frequency above 0.0001, which together covered approximately 99% of the repertoires. A TCS score was defined as the ratio between F50 (clonal expansion) and ExV (chaos), using BLOSUM62-based TCRdist between CDR3 peptides within each V-J. Welch's t-statistics and random forest reduced fewer than 550 V-J features to roughly 13, which were used in a naive Bayes classifier (R e1071). TCRdb reprocessed the public reads (quality trimming at Q25 with fastp, clone calling with MiXCR) and kept in-frame beta chains. Rows merge per CDR3 protein into single entries with the most common DNA and genes. TCRdb, not the authors, supplied the V and J calls. This sample gives hundreds of thousands of distinct CDR3 sequences in total; roughly 24% of them show up just once. About 11% of the sample rests with the top ten.

The germline V gene supplies CDR1 MNHEY and CDR2 SVGAGI. The CDR3 has 15 amino acids, counting the end cysteine and phenylalanine. The retained sequence is limited to the CDR3, 45 bases, with the frame set at the first base. V is pared back by 0 bases and J by 4 bases, with 10 bases lying between the germline termini. Ophthalmopathy patients had moderately to severely active disease, with a Clinical Activity Score of 3 or more, a NOSPECS grade of 4 or more, and a disease duration of less than 3 months. Any patient with an uncontrolled infection, another autoimmune disease, pregnancy or lactation was excluded. Clinical symptoms, serum thyroxine and TRAb, thyroid ultrasound, and orbital computed tomography formed the basis for the diagnoses. Ficoll-Paque density gradient centrifugation was used to isolate PBMCs from around 10 ml of fresh peripheral blood. Trizol reagent was used to extract total RNA, and RNA quality was then checked on an Agilent 2100 Bioanalyzer.

This clonotype was recorded many times. There is no known antigen for this receptor. No base quality values were provided; no much bigger clone lies one nucleotide off. The TCR was taken from a woman aged 30 to 39 with Graves' ophthalmopathy. Sequencing used blood. The V and J segments used are TRBV6-5 and TRBJ1-3, with the D gene call left open. The nucleotide sequence reads as follows: TGTGCCAGCAGTTACTCAGGCCGGACGGGAAACACCATATATTTT. Translated, this gives CASSYSGRTGNTIYF.